The source of this T cell receptor (beta chain) is a study of T cells in Graves' hyperthyroidism and ophthalmopathy. Study findings and constraints: A model using 13 V-J features told ophthalmopathy apart from stable hyperthyroidism. It was a median roughly 6.5 months before onset that the model predicted ophthalmopathy.

A note on this clonotype: The antigen is unknown.

RNA transcripts served as the template for amplifying TCR beta CDR3 regions. With the HTBI primer set, the TCR CDR3 went through a first round of RT-PCR. TCRdb passed the multiplex PCR reads through MiXCR, listing each CDR3 protein once. Of about 600,000 distinct CDR3 sequences in the sample, around 16% were seen once. There are 13 residues in the CDR3. Looked up from germline, CDR1 is MNHGY and CDR2 is SVAAGI. V was pared by 4 bases and J by 10 bases, with 14 bases between. The origin of this receptor is a woman in her thirties or forties with Graves' ophthalmopathy. Sequenced input: blood. J is TRBJ2-1 and V is TRBV6-9, with TRBD2 as a possible D gene (6 bases). CDR3 coding DNA: TGTGCCAGCAGTTCAAACCAGGGAGGCGAGCAGTTCTTC. This encodes CASSSNQGGEQFF.